The 24 T cell receptor beta chains below were found in one sample sequenced in a study of CD8+ T cells in alopecia areata. RNA extraction was followed by reverse transcription into cDNA, which acted as the sequencing template. The assay was immunoSEQ multiplex PCR, and TCRdb's table has in-frame clones only and misses some. The repertoire holds about 150,000 clones, with around half as singletons. Sample: CD8+ T cells sorted from blood, taken at week 0. These receptors originate from a human donor with alopecia areata.

This chain uses TRBV29-1 with TRBJ2-7, with a tentative D call TRBD2 (6 bases). The CDR3 is 15 amino acids. Between the trimmed V and J ends, which lost 2 bases and 2 bases, there was a span of 16 bases. Germline lookup yields CDR1 SQVTM and CDR2 ANQGSEA. CDR3 nucleotide sequence: TGCAGCGTTGAATGGGCGGGCGGGGTTCCCTACGAGCAGTACTTC. Its protein product is CSVEWAGGVPYEQYF.

V and J are TRBV7-2 and TRBJ2-5; perhaps TRBD2 as D (5 bases). The CDR3 sequence is 11 residues long. Germline lookup yields CDR1 SGHTA and CDR2 FQGNSA. V was pared by 3 bases and J by 9 bases, with 8 bases between. The CDR3 loop reads CASSLGVSQYF. CDR3 coding DNA: TGTGCCAGCAGCTTGGGAGTTTCCCAGTACTTC.

The rearrangement joins TRBV7-9 to TRBJ2-6, with D perhaps matching TRBD1 (5 bases). Trimming stripped 3 bases from V and 1 base from J, with 10 bases between. CDR1 SEHNR and CDR2 FQNEAQ come from the germline V gene (reference sequence). This CDR3 has 16 residues. CDR3 nucleotide sequence: TGTGCCAGCAGCTTTAGACAGACGTCTGGGGCCAACGTCCTGACTTTC. It translates to CASSFRQTSGANVLTF.

This clone is a singleton in its sample. This chain uses TRBV7-2 with TRBJ2-7; 10 nucleotides line up with TRBD2. From germline, CDR1 is SGHTA and CDR2 FQGNSA. The CDR3 is made up of 14 amino acids. Unmatched junction bases numbered 7, after V lost 5 bases and J lost 6 bases. The CDR3 here is CASSTSGGAGEQYF. The CDR3 DNA reads as TGTGCCAGCAGCACCAGCGGGGGGGCGGGCGAGCAGTACTTC.

This clone was seen a handful of times. The chain carries TRBV11-3 and TRBJ2-2; 9 bases fit TRBD1. CDR1 and CDR2 (germline): SGHNT, YENEEA. V trimming: 1 base; J trimming: 3 bases; junction bases outside the gene matches: 0. The CDR3 loop spans 15 amino acids. The CDR3 bases are TGTGCCAGCAGCTTAGGGACAGGGGACACCGGGGAGCTGTTTTTT. This sequence encodes CASSLGTGDTGELFF.

This chain uses TRBV30 with TRBJ1-1; TRBD1 agrees at 7 bases. Germline assignment: CDR1 GTSNPN and CDR2 SVGIG (reference sequence). The CDR3 has 17 residues. Trimming took 3 bases from V and 7 from J; bases not matched to a gene: 20. The CDR3 DNA is TGTGCCTGGAGAGACCCTTACAGGGGCCAGGTTGATGGTGAAGCTTTCTTT. Its translation is CAWRDPYRGQVDGEAFF.

The chain uses TRBV30 and TRBJ2-2; 10 nucleotides agree with TRBD2. From germline, CDR1 is GTSNPN and CDR2 SVGIG (reference sequence). V was pared by 5 bases and J by 7 bases, with 10 bases of the junction left unmatched. CDR3 length equals 15 residues. CDR3 in DNA: TGTGCCTGGGCTACGGGGACTAGCGTTGGCGGGGAGCTGTTTTTT. Translating it yields CAWATGTSVGGELFF.

The chain couples TRBV7-6 to TRBJ1-1; tentatively, D is TRBD1 (6 bases). Per the germline V gene, CDR1 is SGHVS and CDR2 is FNYEAQ. Trimming left V 4 bases short and J 4 bases short, with 28 bases between. The CDR3 length is 19 residues. This CDR3 is CASSSSGGYWDTRSTEAFF. The CDR3 region has the DNA TGTGCCAGCAGCTCATCGGGGGGTTATTGGGACACACGGTCCACTGAAGCTTTCTTT.

V is TRBV4-1 and J is TRBJ2-7, with a tentative D call TRBD1 (7 bases). The germline V and J ends were trimmed by 4 bases and 4 bases, with 17 bases remaining between them. CDR3 length: 15 residues. Germline values: CDR1 MGHRA, CDR2 YSYEKL. The CDR3, as DNA: TGCGCCAGCAGCCCGGGGGTAGGGGGCGCGTACGAGCAGTACTTC. Residues: CASSPGVGGAYEQYF.

V is TRBV4-3 and J is TRBJ1-6; D might be TRBD1 (5 bases). CDR1 and CDR2 (germline): LGHNA, YSLEER. V lost 1 base to trimming and J lost 7 bases, with 11 bases between them. This CDR3 region has 15 residues. The CDR3: CASSQGAGNNSPLHF. The CDR3 DNA sequence: TGCGCCAGCAGCCAAGGCGCAGGGAACAATTCACCCCTCCACTTT.

V gene TRBV5-1 combines with J gene TRBJ2-3, with 7 bases matching TRBD2. The CDR3 contains 17 residues. In germline, CDR1 is SGHRS, CDR2 YFSETQ. Unmatched junction bases numbered 16, after V lost 3 bases and J lost 6 bases. The CDR3 reads CASSSWTSLTQRDTQYF. Written as DNA, the CDR3 is TGCGCCAGCAGCTCATGGACTAGTCTCACTCAACGGGATACGCAGTATTTT.

This clone came up a few times. This chain connects TRBV5-6 to TRBJ2-1, with a possible D match to TRBD2 (6 bases). V lost 7 bases to trimming and J lost 5 bases, with 10 bases between them. Germline-derived CDR1 and CDR2 are SGHDT and YYEEEE. The CDR3 is made up of 12 amino acids. DNA for the CDR3: TGTGCCAGCGGGGGGAGCCACAATGAGCAGTTCTTC. Encoded protein: CASGGSHNEQFF.

The V gene is TRBV13, the J gene TRBJ2-3; no clear D. CDR1 is PRHDT, CDR2 FYEKMQ, per germline (reference sequence). This CDR3 contains 15 residues. Trimming stripped 1 base from V and 5 bases from J, with 13 bases between. CDR3 DNA sequence: TGTGCCAGCAGCTTAGCGAGAGTGCGAGAAGATACGCAGTATTTT. Its protein product is CASSLARVREDTQYF.

This clone was detected a few times. The chain uses TRBV10-2 and TRBJ2-5; 9 bases align to TRBD2. Germline V gene data show CDR1 as WSHSY and CDR2 as SAAADI. This CDR3 has 14 residues. J gave up 1 base and V 8 bases, and 5 bases lay outside the gene matches. CDR3 in DNA: TGCGCCAGCGGGGCTAGCGGGGCCCAAGAGACCCAGTACTTC. It yields the protein CASGASGAQETQYF.

This chain links TRBV7-8 with TRBJ2-2; D is unresolved. The CDR3 covers 13 residues. Trimming removed 3 bases from V and 2 bases from J, with 4 bases in between. Germline values: CDR1 SGHVS, CDR2 FQNEAQ. In DNA form, the CDR3 reads TGTGCCAGCAGCTTGGAAAACACCGGGGAGCTGTTTTTT. Its protein is CASSLENTGELFF.

V and J are TRBV23-1 and TRBJ1-1, with unresolved D. TRBV23-1 is recorded as an ORF, its role being uncertain. The ends were cut back, 6 bases at V and 1 base at J, with 12 bases in the middle. The CDR3 runs 14 residues. CDR3 residues: CASRLGSGNTEAFF. The CDR3 DNA follows: TGCGCCAGCAGACTGGGCTCCGGGAACACTGAAGCTTTCTTT.

The J gene is TRBJ1-6, the V gene TRBV7-8; weak D call: TRBD1 (6 bases). CDR1 is SGHVS and CDR2 is FQNEAQ in the germline V gene. With 3 bases removed from V and 4 bases from J, the gap between germline ends came to 7 bases. The CDR3 is made up of 14 amino acids. This CDR3 reads CASSLDSYNSPLHF. The DNA for the CDR3 is TGTGCCAGCAGCTTGGACAGTTATAATTCACCCCTCCACTTT.

The chain joins TRBV15 to TRBJ2-7; 7 positions match TRBD1. The CDR3 length is 13 residues. From germline, CDR1 is LNHNV and CDR2 YYDKDF (reference sequence). Germline trimming cut 6 bases from V and 0 bases from J; bases unmatched to any gene: 2. The CDR3 bases are TGTGCCACCAGGAGGGACAGCTCCTACGAGCAGTACTTC. Its translation is CATRRDSSYEQYF.

This clone was counted between two and nine times. J is TRBJ2-7 and V is TRBV19; 8 positions match TRBD2. CDR1 is LNHDA, CDR2 SQIVND, per germline (reference sequence). V lost 3 bases, J lost 1 base, and 2 bases stayed unmatched. The CDR3 totals 14 residues. The CDR3, as DNA: TGTGCCAGTAGTATTAGCGGGACGTCCTACGAGCAGTACTTC. It is translated as CASSISGTSYEQYF.

The chain joins TRBV4-3 to TRBJ2-5; D unclear. Trimming removed 0 bases at V and 3 bases at J, with 5 bases between. CDR3 size: 13 residues. CDR1 is LGHNA, CDR2 YSLEER, per germline. The CDR3 DNA follows: TGCGCCAGCAGCCAAGATCAGGAAGAGACCCAGTACTTC. It encodes CASSQDQEETQYF.

J is TRBJ1-2 and V is TRBV14, with TRBD1 matching over 12 bases. CDR1 and CDR2 (germline): SGHDN, FVKESK. The CDR3 length is 15 residues. V shed 4 bases, J shed 7 bases, and the junction held 7 bases outside the gene matches. CDR3 DNA: TGTGCCAGCAGCCTTACTGGGACAGGGGGCTCTGGCTACACCTTC. Translating gives CASSLTGTGGSGYTF. Drawing the rest from reference TRBV14 and TRBJ1-2, the complete variable domain is EAGVTQFPSHSVIEKGQTVTLRCDPISGHDNLYWYRRVMGKEIKFLLHFVKESKQDESGMPNNRFLAERTGGTYSTLKVQPAELEDSGVYFCASSLTGTGGSGYTFGSGTRLTVV.

The chain recombines TRBV2 with TRBJ2-1; 8 bases align to TRBD2. CDR1 and CDR2 (germline): SNHLY, FYNNEI. The CDR3 loop spans 15 amino acids. J gave up 6 bases and V 8 bases, and 12 bases lay outside the gene matches. CDR3 nucleotide sequence: TGTGCCAGCGGAAGCGGGGGCGATCCTCTCAATGAGCAGTTCTTC. It codes for CASGSGGDPLNEQFF.

The V gene is TRBV27, the J gene TRBJ2-3; D not resolved. V was cut by 1 base and J by 7 bases, with 12 bases left in between. Germline V gene data show CDR1 as MNHEY and CDR2 as SMNVEV (reference sequence). The CDR3 is made up of 14 amino acids. The CDR3 DNA is TGTGCCAGCAGTTTATGGGCAGATAGAAATACGCAGTATTTT. Residues: CASSLWADRNTQYF.

This clone has more than one count but fewer than ten. V is TRBV9 and J is TRBJ2-1; 12 bases match TRBD2. The CDR3 is 17 residues long. The V gene's germline CDR1 is SGDLS and CDR2 YYNGEE. J gave up 0 bases and V 3 bases, and 4 bases lay outside the gene matches. CDR3 nucleotide sequence: TGTGCCAGCAGCGCCGGACTAGCGGGGAGCTCCTACAATGAGCAGTTCTTC. Its protein product is CASSAGLAGSSYNEQFF.